The table lists the clone carrying this T cell receptor beta chain with many counts. Its antigen is not identified. The data stem from a study of tumor-infiltrating lymphocytes in primary liver carcinoma. For the study at large: Participating patients were men and women between 30 and 69 years old. With diameters of roughly 4 to 11 cm, tumors were stage T1-T3 N0M0. Overall study results and limits: Tumors significantly exceeded blood in top-250-clone fraction (p = 0.039).

Germline DNA was also extracted, and blood RNA was taken from unsorted whole blood. The patients, who had chronic HBV infection, were treatment-naive (untreated). Deletions cut 6 bases from V and 2 bases from J, with 14 bases between. The germline V gene encodes CDR1 SGHAT and CDR2 FQNNGV. The CDR3 loop spans 14 amino acids. TCR beta cDNA was made from 500 ng total RNA with a constant-region primer. Investigators got TCR beta libraries out of three nested multiplex PCR rounds, done with slightly modified ARM-PCR. Researchers ran the first two PCR rounds for ten to eleven cycles each with TRBV1-TRBV30 forward primers and a C-beta reverse primer. TCRdb redid the calling of the multiplex PCR reads with MiXCR, one entry per CDR3 protein. The data hold fewer than 350,000 distinct CDR3 sequences, with less than 70% observed a single time.

The clonotype was recovered from a middle-aged man with primary liver carcinoma and hepatitis B virus infection. The rearrangement joins TRBV11-2 to TRBJ2-7; no definite D call. The material sequenced was peripheral blood. The CDR3 coding sequence is TGTGCCAGCAGACAAGGTGGCGGTACCTACGAGCAGTACTTC. Translating it yields CASRQGGGTYEQYF. Looking up the rest from reference TRBV11-2 and TRBJ2-7 gives the full variable domain: EAGVAQSPRYKIIEKRQSVAFWCNPISGHATLYWYQQILGQGPKLLIQFQNNGVVDDSQLPKDRFSAERLKGVDSTLKIQPAKLEDSAVYLCASRQGGGTYEQYFGPGTRLTVT.